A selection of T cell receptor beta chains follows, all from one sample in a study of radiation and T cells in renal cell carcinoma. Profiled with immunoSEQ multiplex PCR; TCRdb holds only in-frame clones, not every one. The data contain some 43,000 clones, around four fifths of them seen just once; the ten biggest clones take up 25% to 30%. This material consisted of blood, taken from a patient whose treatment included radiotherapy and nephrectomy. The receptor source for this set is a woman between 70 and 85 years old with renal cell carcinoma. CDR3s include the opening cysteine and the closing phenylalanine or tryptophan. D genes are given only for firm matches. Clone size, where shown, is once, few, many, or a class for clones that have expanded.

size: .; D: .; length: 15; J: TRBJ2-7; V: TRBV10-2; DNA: TGCGCCAGCAGTGGTAAGGCCTGGATGTCCTACGAGCAGTACTTC; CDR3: CASSGKAWMSYEQYF
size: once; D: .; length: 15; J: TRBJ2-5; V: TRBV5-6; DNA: TGTGCCAGCAGCGTTGAGGGAGCGGGCGGGGAGACCCAGTACTTC; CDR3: CASSVEGAGGETQYF
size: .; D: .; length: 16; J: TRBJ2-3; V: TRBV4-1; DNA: TGCGCCAGCAGCCGCGCCGGGGGCGGGACGGTTGATACGCAGTATTTT; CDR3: CASSRAGGGTVDTQYF
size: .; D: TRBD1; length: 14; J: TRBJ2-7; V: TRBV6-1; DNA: TGTGCCAGCAGTTTAGACAGGGGACCCTACGAGCAGTACTTC; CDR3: CASSLDRGPYEQYF
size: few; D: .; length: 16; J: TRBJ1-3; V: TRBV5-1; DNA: TGCGCCAGCAGCTTGGTGACCGGGCTTACGGGAAACACCATATATTTT; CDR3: CASSLVTGLTGNTIYF
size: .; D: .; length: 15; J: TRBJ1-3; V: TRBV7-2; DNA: TGTGCCAGCAGCTTGATCGATTTCTCTGGAAACACCATATATTTT; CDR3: CASSLIDFSGNTIYF
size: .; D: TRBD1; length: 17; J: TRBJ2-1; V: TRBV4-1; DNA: TGCGCCAGCAGCCAAGTCTCAGGGACAGGCCCTTACAATGAGCAGTTCTTC; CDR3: CASSQVSGTGPYNEQFF
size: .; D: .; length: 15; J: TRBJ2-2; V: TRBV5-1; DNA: TGCGCCAGCAGCTTGGCGGCAGGGCACACCGGGGAGCTGTTTTTT; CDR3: CASSLAAGHTGELFF
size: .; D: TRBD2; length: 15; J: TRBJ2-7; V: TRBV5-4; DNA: TGTGCCAGCAGCTTGGAACTAGCGGGGGCCTACGAGCAGTACTTC; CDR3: CASSLELAGAYEQYF
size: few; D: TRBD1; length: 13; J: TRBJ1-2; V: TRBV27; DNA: TGTGCCAGCGCGAGGGACAGGGGGGAGGGTTGGACCTTC; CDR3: CASARDRGEGWTF
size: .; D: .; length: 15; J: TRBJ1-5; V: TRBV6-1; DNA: TGTGCCAGCAGTAAAGGACAGTTTAGCAATCAGCCCCAGCATTTT; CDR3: CASSKGQFSNQPQHF